A single sample is the source of the 9 T cell receptor beta chains below, sequenced in a study of T cell repertoires in aging, cancer and after chemotherapy. Amplification of TCR beta used genomic DNA extracted from peripheral blood. A mixed TRB-A/B primer pool amplified rearranged TRB by multiplex touch-down PCR. TCRdb recomputed calls from the multiplex PCR reads with MiXCR, one row per CDR3 protein. The sample carries 9,300 or so distinct CDR3 sequences, less than 25% recorded once. Sequenced sample: blood. Every receptor here comes from a human donor with a blood cancer. The donor label of this sample is uncertain.

V usage is TRBV20-1 and J usage is TRBJ2-5, with TRBD1 identical over 7 bases. The CDR3 covers 15 residues. Trimming at V came to 1 base and at J to 3 bases, leaving 8 bases not matched to a gene. CDR1 is DFQATT and CDR2 is SNEGSKA in the germline V gene (reference sequence). The DNA for the CDR3 is TGCAGTGCTAGAGGGGGAAGCACAGGGGAAGAGACCCAGTACTTC. It yields the protein CSARGGSTGEETQYF.

This CDR3 reads CASSFSDRDGLASGANVLTF. DNA for the CDR3: TGTGCCAGCAGCTTCAGCGACCGGGACGGCCTCGCATCTGGGGCCAACGTCCTGACTTTC. The rearrangement joins TRBV11-2 to TRBJ2-6; either TRBD1 or TRBD2 may fit D (5 bases each). V was pared by 3 bases and J by 1 base, with 22 bases between. In germline, CDR1 is SGHAT, CDR2 FQNNGV. The CDR3 has 20 amino acids.

The table lists this clonotype with a few counts. The J gene is TRBJ1-4, the V gene TRBV18, with D possibly matching TRBD1 (6 bases). Germline V CDR1 and CDR2: KGHSH, LQKENI. Deletions cut 8 bases from V and 1 base from J, with 8 bases between. The CDR3 extends over 13 amino acids. CDR3 nucleotide sequence: TGTGCCAGCCAACAGGGAACTAATGAAAAACTGTTTTTT. Translating it yields CASQQGTNEKLFF.

Within the sample, this clonotype is medium-sized. The chain recombines TRBV6-6 with TRBJ2-7; 7 bases line up with TRBD2. CDR1 is MNHNY and CDR2 is SVGAGI in the germline V gene (reference sequence). The CDR3 is 13 residues long. Losses at the gene ends were 0 bases for V and 6 bases for J; bases not matched to a gene: 2. The CDR3 spells CASSYSSGGEQYF. In DNA, the CDR3 is TGTGCCAGCAGTTACTCGTCGGGAGGCGAGCAGTACTTC.

The gene calls are TRBV7-9 and TRBJ2-5, with TRBD1 matching 7 bases. The germline V gene encodes CDR1 SEHNR and CDR2 FQNEAQ (reference sequence). The CDR3 is 15 amino acids. With V trimmed by 0 bases and J by 5 bases, 6 bases remained unmatched. CDR3 sequence reads: CASSLAKGGMETQYF. DNA for the CDR3: TGTGCCAGCAGCTTAGCGAAAGGGGGCATGGAGACCCAGTACTTC.

For the CDR3, the DNA is TGCGCCAGCAGCCCACCCTCCTACGAGCAGTACTTC. This sequence encodes CASSPPSYEQYF. The J gene is TRBJ2-7, the V gene TRBV5-1; D is unclear. Germline V CDR1 and CDR2: SGHRS, YFSETQ. Trimming took off 4 bases at V and 0 bases at J, with 5 bases between the two ends. The CDR3 extends over 12 amino acids.

This clonotype is judged medium-sized. This rearrangement joins TRBV27 to TRBJ2-1, with 9 bases lining up with TRBD2. The CDR3 runs to 18 residues. Per the germline V gene, CDR1 is MNHEY and CDR2 is SMNVEV (reference sequence). J lost 7 bases, V lost 4 bases, and 17 bases had no gene match. The CDR3 is CASSSTIPGLATRNEQFF. The CDR3 region has the DNA TGTGCCAGCAGTTCCACCATTCCGGGACTAGCAACGAGGAATGAGCAGTTCTTC.

The chain carries TRBV12-3 or TRBV12-4 and TRBJ2-3; D is undetermined. V lost 5 bases and J lost 2, with 14 bases in between. CDR3 size: 15 residues. The DNA for the CDR3 is TGTGCCAGCAGTCCGCCGGCGCAGACCACAGATACGCAGTATTTT. Protein sequence: CASSPPAQTTDTQYF.

This clonotype is labeled as medium-sized. The V call is TRBV11-1, the J call TRBJ2-7; D possibly corresponds to TRBD1 (5 bases). Trimming cost V 5 bases and J 4 bases, with 15 bases left between them. In germline, CDR1 is SGHAT, CDR2 FQDESV (reference sequence). The length of the CDR3 is 14 residues. The CDR3 sequence: CASSPKDSRYEQYF. The CDR3 region has the DNA TGTGCCAGCAGCCCCAAAGACAGCAGGTACGAGCAGTACTTC.